This T cell receptor (beta chain) was captured in a study of blood T cell repertoires in COVID-19. Study-level information: Material from acute and convalescent COVID-19 was sourced from the United States, Italy and Spain.

The authors' processing: Quantification of nucleated cells was approximated via reference gene primer amplification. Sequenced by immunoSEQ multiplex PCR; TCRdb stores in-frame clones only, minus some. The DNA gave D and trimming, while V, J and clone size come from that table. This repertoire shows approximately 89,000 clones, about four fifths found once; its top ten account for less than 7%. The CDR3 sequence is 14 residues long. CDR1 and CDR2 (germline): GTSNPN, SVGIG (reference sequence). Trimming shortened V by 4 bases and J by 5 bases, and 14 bases separated the two germline ends. The sequence came from a man aged 65 to 79 with COVID-19, enrolled during active disease. This sequence joins TRBV30 and TRBJ2-2; TRBD2 is a possible D gene (5 bases). The sample was peripheral blood. CDR3 DNA: TGTGCCTGGATCGGTGGGAGTGGGACCGGGGAGCTGTTTTTT. Its translation: CAWIGGSGTGELFF.